Listed below are T cell receptor beta chains from one sample, sequenced in a study of cytomegalovirus exposure and HLA in healthy donors. Repertoires were generated with immunoSEQ multiplex PCR, while TCRdb's copy carries only in-frame clones and drops some. The sample contains around 120,000 clones, 79% of which appear only once. The sequenced sample was PBMCs. These receptor sequences come from a man aged 18 to 29 in good health and CMV-seronegative. Each CDR3 is given with its conserved first and last residue. A D gene is named only where the DNA matches it firmly. Clone size appears in some rows only: once, few, many, or a class for an expanded clone.

>TRBJ2-2|-|TRBV21-1|13|-
CASSSGQPGELFF
TGTGCCAGCAGCAGCGGACAGCCCGGGGAGCTGTTTTTT
>TRBJ2-3|-|TRBV30|15|-
CAFQNGAASTDTQYF
TGTGCCTTCCAGAACGGCGCGGCCAGCACAGATACGCAGTATTTT
>TRBJ2-1|-|TRBV7-9|13|once
CASSVESYNEQFF
TGTGCCAGCAGCGTTGAGTCCTACAATGAGCAGTTCTTC
>TRBJ2-3|-|TRBV5-8|16|once
CASSLGATSFTDTQYF
TGTGCCAGCAGCTTGGGGGCGACTAGTTTTACAGATACGCAGTATTTT
>TRBJ2-3|-|TRBV11-2|15|-
CASSLGAPRTDTQYF
TGTGCCAGCAGCTTAGGGGCGCCGCGCACAGATACGCAGTATTTT
>TRBJ1-5|TRBD1|TRBV10-3|16|-
CAISGGTGGGGQPQHF
TGTGCCATCAGTGGAGGGACAGGGGGCGGGGGGCAGCCCCAGCATTTT
>TRBJ2-7|-|TRBV29-1|12|-
CSVVTSSYEQYF
TGCAGCGTTGTGACTAGCTCCTACGAGCAGTACTTC
>TRBJ1-1|TRBD1|TRBV10-3|15|few
CAIRAEDRSNTEAFF
TGTGCCATCAGAGCTGAGGACAGGAGTAACACTGAAGCTTTCTTT
>TRBJ2-1|TRBD2|TRBV11-3|15|-
CASSLGSSGSNEQFF
TGTGCCAGCAGCTTAGGCTCTAGCGGGAGTAATGAGCAGTTCTTC
>TRBJ2-1|-|TRBV10-2|15|-
CASTPDLNSYNEQFF
TGCGCCAGCACTCCGGACTTAAACTCCTACAATGAGCAGTTCTTC
>TRBJ2-3|TRBD2|TRBV5-1|16|-
CASRTGTSGGTDTQYF
TGCGCCAGCAGAACCGGGACTAGCGGAGGCACAGATACGCAGTATTTT
>TRBJ2-1|-|TRBV7-2|16|-
CASSLEGPSSYNEQFF
TGTGCCAGCAGCTTAGAGGGGCCCAGCTCCTACAATGAGCAGTTCTTC
>TRBJ1-1|-|TRBV27|15|-
CASSLFGRRGTEAFF
TGTGCCAGCAGTTTATTCGGCCGAAGGGGCACTGAAGCTTTCTTT
>TRBJ1-5|-|TRBV14|15|-
CASSQSGSNPQPQHF
TGTGCCAGCAGCCAATCCGGGAGCAACCCACAGCCCCAGCATTTT
>TRBJ2-3|-|TRBV6-1|14|-
CASSLGTSTDTQYF
TGTGCCAGCAGTCTAGGAACTAGCACAGATACGCAGTATTTT
>TRBJ1-3|-|TRBV28|15|-
CASSAHSVSGNTIYF
TGTGCCAGCAGTGCTCACAGTGTTTCGGGAAACACCATATATTTT
>TRBJ1-1|-|TRBV7-9|12|-
CASSFWGLEAFF
TGTGCCAGCAGCTTCTGGGGACTTGAAGCTTTCTTT
>TRBJ2-3|TRBD2|TRBV29-1|14|-
CSVGGGSSADTQYF
TGCAGCGTTGGGGGCGGGAGTAGCGCAGATACGCAGTATTTT
>TRBJ2-1|-|TRBV14|15|once
CASRLAGASYNEQFF
TGTGCCAGCAGACTTGCTGGAGCGTCCTACAATGAGCAGTTCTTC
>TRBJ2-1|TRBD2|TRBV19|15|-
CASTHSGSSYNEQFF
TGTGCCAGTACCCATAGCGGGAGCTCCTACAATGAGCAGTTCTTC
>TRBJ2-5|TRBD2|TRBV5-1|16|-
CASSFPALAGGETQYF
TGCGCCAGCAGCTTCCCCGCTCTAGCGGGAGGAGAGACCCAGTACTTC
>TRBJ2-4|TRBD1|TRBV7-9|15|few
CASSLVDRPGNIQYF
TGTGCCAGCAGCTTAGTGGACAGGCCTGGGAACATTCAGTACTTC
>TRBJ1-2|-|TRBV7-2|13|once
CASSPRAAYGYTF
TGTGCCAGCAGCCCCCGAGCCGCCTATGGCTACACCTTC
>TRBJ1-4|-|TRBV7-9|14|-
CALTNAPINEKLFF
TGTGCGCTAACCAATGCGCCGATTAATGAAAAACTGTTTTTT
>TRBJ2-7|TRBD2|TRBV9|14|-
CASSVGSGSGEQYF
TGTGCCAGCAGCGTAGGTAGCGGGAGCGGCGAGCAGTACTTC
>TRBJ1-2|TRBD1|TRBV2|13|-
CASSDSAGGGYTF
TGTGCCAGCAGTGACTCGGCAGGGGGAGGCTACACCTTC
>TRBJ2-6|-|TRBV29-1|17|few
CSVLNPYGVSGANVLTF
TGCAGCGTTCTCAACCCTTACGGGGTCAGTGGGGCCAACGTCCTGACTTTC
>TRBJ2-7|TRBD1|TRBV6-5|15|-
CASSLGQGALNEQYF
TGTGCCAGCAGCCTGGGACAGGGGGCTCTAAACGAGCAGTACTTC
>TRBJ2-7|TRBD1|TRBV18|14|once
CASSPRDRLYEQYF
TGTGCCAGCTCACCACGGGACAGGCTCTACGAGCAGTACTTC
>TRBJ1-1|-|TRBV10-1|13|few
CASSRGLYAEAFF
TGCGCCAGTTCCAGGGGCCTTTATGCTGAAGCTTTCTTT
>TRBJ1-2|TRBD1|TRBV28|13|-
CASSFRQGYGYTF
TGTGCCAGCAGTTTTCGACAGGGTTATGGCTACACCTTC
>TRBJ1-5|-|TRBV9|15|-
CASSVGGLSNQPQHF
TGTGCCAGCAGCGTAGGGGGACTGAGCAATCAGCCCCAGCATTTT
>TRBJ2-1|-|TRBV19|16|-
CASSIGGLSSYNEQFF
TGTGCCAGTAGTATAGGAGGGTTGAGCTCCTACAATGAGCAGTTCTTC
>TRBJ2-1|TRBD2|TRBV14|18|-
CASSPRRAGGRGVNEQFF
TGTGCCAGCAGCCCTCGGCGGGCGGGCGGGAGAGGTGTTAATGAGCAGTTCTTC
>TRBJ2-2|TRBD2|TRBV5-1|16|few
CASSPTAGGGTGELFF
TGCGCCAGCAGCCCGACAGCGGGAGGGGGCACCGGGGAGCTGTTTTTT
>TRBJ2-1|TRBD2|TRBV6-1|14|-
CASNWLAGVDEQFF
TGTGCCAGCAATTGGCTAGCGGGAGTCGATGAGCAGTTCTTC
>TRBJ2-1|-|TRBV5-1|15|-
CASSQSGGSVNEQFF
TGCGCCAGCAGCCAATCTGGGGGGAGTGTCAATGAGCAGTTCTTC
>TRBJ1-2|TRBD1|TRBV2|13|-
CATQGGQFAGYTF
TGTGCCACCCAGGGGGGACAGTTCGCAGGCTACACCTTC
>TRBJ1-1|-|TRBV5-1|17|-
CASSPQGLSIMNTEAFF
TGCGCCAGCAGCCCTCAGGGGCTTTCGATTATGAACACTGAAGCTTTCTTT
>TRBJ1-5|-|TRBV6-5|13|-
CASSYAPFQPQHF
TGTGCCAGCAGTTACGCGCCCTTTCAGCCCCAGCATTTT
>TRBJ2-1|TRBD2|TRBV6-5|15|-
CASTNAGRARNEQFF
TGTGCCAGCACCAACGCCGGGAGGGCCCGCAATGAGCAGTTCTTC
>TRBJ1-1|-|TRBV6-5|13|few
CAARFGADTEAFF
TGTGCCGCAAGATTTGGGGCCGACACTGAAGCTTTCTTT
>TRBJ2-3|-|TRBV7-8|19|once
CASSLAPGGGGRGTDTQYF
TGTGCCAGCAGCTTAGCCCCAGGTGGGGGGGGGCGGGGCACAGATACGCAGTATTTT
>TRBJ2-5|TRBD2|TRBV4-1|17|-
CASSPTPGLAGVGTQYF
TGCGCCAGCAGCCCAACCCCGGGACTAGCGGGAGTTGGGACCCAGTACTTC
>TRBJ2-3|TRBD2|TRBV19|17|-
CASSIDRVAGDIDTQYF
TGTGCCAGTAGTATAGATCGGGTAGCGGGAGATATAGATACGCAGTATTTT
>TRBJ1-4|TRBD1|TRBV18|15|-
CASSPPGQGVEKLFF
TGTGCCAGCTCACCACCAGGCCAGGGGGTCGAAAAACTGTTTTTT
>TRBJ2-1|-|TRBV4-3|18|-
CASSQDENGGTWYNEQFF
TGCGCCAGCAGCCAAGATGAGAATGGCGGGACTTGGTACAATGAGCAGTTCTTC
>TRBJ1-2|-|TRBV9|14|-
CASSVAMGADGYTF
TGTGCCAGCAGCGTAGCGATGGGGGCGGATGGCTACACCTTC
>TRBJ1-1|TRBD1|TRBV7-2|15|few
CASSSMTGENTEAFF
TGTGCCAGCAGCTCGATGACAGGGGAGAACACTGAAGCTTTCTTT
>TRBJ2-5|TRBD1|TRBV28|17|-
CASRILGQGDLQETQYF
TGTGCCAGCCGCATTCTGGGACAGGGTGATCTTCAAGAGACCCAGTACTTC
>TRBJ1-2|-|TRBV27|15|-
CASSFGGGEPYGYTF
TGTGCCAGCAGCTTTGGAGGGGGGGAGCCCTATGGCTACACCTTC
>TRBJ1-5|TRBD1|TRBV18|16|-
CASSPFLQGDNQPQHF
TGTGCCAGCTCACCATTCTTACAGGGGGACAATCAGCCCCAGCATTTT
>TRBJ2-1|-|TRBV19|14|-
CATRREPGYNEQFF
TGTGCCACCAGACGGGAGCCCGGCTACAATGAGCAGTTCTTC
>TRBJ1-4|-|TRBV5-1|14|few
CASRKTGINEKLFF
TGCGCCAGCAGAAAGACGGGGATTAATGAAAAACTGTTTTTT